Each of the 20 T cell receptor beta chains below was sequenced from the same sample in a study of shared clonotypes between healthy human individuals. As defined, naive CD8 cells were CD45RO-negative and positively selected for CCR7, with terminally differentiated effector memory CD45RA+ cells excluded. This table comes from immunoSEQ multiplex PCR, and its TCRdb copy is limited to in-frame clones, with some not included. Counted here are some 2 million clones, roughly 95% occurring once; the ten biggest clones make up 0.9% to 1.4%. Source material: naive CD8+ T cells sorted from blood. These receptors were taken from a man between 18 and 35 years old in good health.

The chain carries TRBV5-5 and TRBJ1-5; D not resolved. The CDR3 is 14 amino acids. Per germline, CDR1 SGHKS and CDR2 YYEKEE (reference sequence). Trimming removed 2 bases at V and 3 bases at J, with 9 bases between. CDR3 sequence (DNA): TGTGCCAGCAGCTTTCACTCAGTCAATCAGCCCCAGCATTTT. Protein: CASSFHSVNQPQHF.

V gene TRBV27 combines with J gene TRBJ2-3; 9 nucleotides match TRBD1. This CDR3 contains 14 residues. Germline V CDR1 and CDR2: MNHEY, SMNVEV (reference sequence). Trimming at V came to 5 bases and at J to 6 bases, leaving 6 bases not matched to a gene. CDR3 residues: CASSLGQGGDTQYF. The CDR3 coding sequence is TGTGCCAGCAGTCTGGGACAGGGCGGCGATACGCAGTATTTT.

J is TRBJ2-2 and V is TRBV6-5, with 10 bases aligning to TRBD2. CDR3 length: 13 residues. The V gene end was trimmed by 6 bases and the J gene end by 6 bases; junction bases not matched to a gene: 1. In germline, CDR1 is MNHEY, CDR2 SVGAGI. The CDR3 DNA follows: TGTGCCAGCAGCCTAGCGGGAGCCGGGGAGCTGTTTTTT. It codes for CASSLAGAGELFF.

This clone turned up a few times. The rearrangement links TRBV30 to TRBJ1-3; no definite D call. The CDR3 covers 13 residues. The V end was cut by 0 bases, the J end by 3 bases, with 6 bases between. Germline CDR1 and CDR2: GTSNPN and SVGIG (reference sequence). The CDR3 region has the DNA TGTGCCTGGAGTGTAACGGATGGAAACACCATATATTTT. This sequence encodes CAWSVTDGNTIYF.

This clone was found a few times. The chain recombines TRBV29-1 with TRBJ1-2, with D tentatively TRBD1 (6 bases). V lost 7 bases and J lost 6, with 12 bases in between. Germline V gene lookup returns CDR1 SQVTM and CDR2 ANQGSEA. The CDR3 has 11 amino acids. CDR3 nucleotide sequence: TGCAGCGGAGGGGGGTTGGATGGCTACACCTTC. Translated, it gives CSGGGLDGYTF. Full variable domain (rest looked up from reference TRBV29-1 and TRBJ1-2): SAVISQKPSRDICQRGTSLTIQCQVDSQVTMMFWYRQQPGQSLTLIATANQGSEATYESGFVIDKFPISRPNLTFSTLTVSNMSPEDSSIYLCSGGGLDGYTFGSGTRLTVV.

The chain carries TRBV4-1 and TRBJ2-5; unclear D gene. The J call may be wrong; the DNA end is better matched by TRBJ2-7. This CDR3 has 13 residues. Germline-derived CDR1 and CDR2 are MGHRA and YSYEKL. The CDR3 DNA is TGCGCCAGCAGCCAAGGATTATCCTACGAGCAGTACTTC. Translating it yields CASSQGLSYEQYF.

The chain couples TRBV13 to TRBJ2-7, with TRBD1 matching over 8 bases. The germline V gene encodes CDR1 PRHDT and CDR2 FYEKMQ (reference sequence). This CDR3 has 16 amino acids. V lost 5 bases to trimming and J lost 4 bases; unmatched junction nucleotides: 13. The CDR3 loop is CASSLLDRVGGYEQYF. In DNA form, the CDR3 reads TGTGCCAGCAGCCTCCTGGACAGGGTTGGTGGATACGAGCAGTACTTC.

The V call is TRBV27, the J call TRBJ1-1; D is unresolved. The V and J ends lost 3 bases and 3 bases respectively, with 14 bases between them. This CDR3 spans 15 amino acids. The germline V gene encodes CDR1 MNHEY and CDR2 SMNVEV (reference sequence). This CDR3 is CASSFMGGMDTEAFF. CDR3 sequence (DNA): TGTGCCAGCAGTTTCATGGGAGGGATGGACACTGAAGCTTTCTTT.

The rearrangement links TRBV14 to TRBJ1-2; no clear D gene. The V end lost 1 base, the J end lost 4 bases, and 10 bases lay between the germline ends. CDR1 and CDR2 (germline): SGHDN, FVKESK. The CDR3 covers 14 residues. The DNA for the CDR3 is TGTGCCAGCAGCCAAGGGGGTCCCCTCTATGGCTACACCTTC. It yields the protein CASSQGGPLYGYTF.

This chain connects TRBV2 to TRBJ1-4; D call uncertain. The germline CDR1 and CDR2 sequences are SNHLY and FYNNEI. With 1 base removed from V and 3 bases from J, the gap between germline ends came to 9 bases. The CDR3 length is 15 residues. CDR3 region: CASSEGVGANEKLFF. CDR3 coding DNA: TGTGCCAGCAGTGAAGGGGTCGGGGCTAATGAAAAACTGTTTTTT. The full variable domain, completed using reference TRBV2 and TRBJ1-4, is EPEVTQTPSHQVTQMGQEVILRCVPISNHLYFYWYRQILGQKVEFLVSFYNNEISEKSEIFDDQFSVERPDGSNFTLKIRSTKLEDSAMYFCASSEGVGANEKLFFGSGTQLSVL.

The DNA of the CDR3 is TGTGCCAGCAGTTACGCGACAGAAAACACTGAAGCTTTCTTT. Protein sequence: CASSYATENTEAFF. V is TRBV6-5 and J is TRBJ1-1, with D perhaps matching TRBD1 (5 bases). The CDR3 runs to 14 residues. V was pared by 2 bases and J by 2 bases, with 9 bases between. The germline V gene has CDR1 MNHEY and CDR2 SVGAGI.

The chain carries TRBV10-3 and TRBJ1-1; weak D call: TRBD1 (5 bases). CDR3 length: 14 amino acids. Per the germline V gene, CDR1 is ENHRY and CDR2 is SYGVKD. Trimming shortened V by 11 bases and J by 0 bases, and 16 bases separated the two germline ends. The CDR3 loop reads CAGRDGGMNTEAFF. CDR3 DNA sequence: TGTGCCGGCCGAGATGGGGGGATGAACACTGAAGCTTTCTTT.

The chain couples TRBV27 to TRBJ2-2; D call uncertain. Between the trimmed V and J ends, which lost 3 bases and 4 bases, there was a span of 15 bases. This CDR3 region has 16 residues. Germline V lookup: CDR1 MNHEY, CDR2 SMNVEV (reference sequence). In DNA, the CDR3 is TGTGCCAGCAGTTTTTTGAGTCTTTCCGCCACCGGGGAGCTGTTTTTT. Translating it yields CASSFLSLSATGELFF.

The J gene is TRBJ2-2, the V gene TRBV11-2; 7 nucleotides line up with TRBD2. The CDR3 spans 19 residues. V was pared by 3 bases and J by 1 base, with 14 bases of the junction left unmatched. In germline, CDR1 is SGHAT, CDR2 FQNNGV. The chain's CDR3 is CASSFPPHREGKNTGELFF. Here the CDR3 DNA reads TGTGCCAGCAGCTTCCCCCCGCATAGGGAGGGGAAGAACACCGGGGAGCTGTTTTTT.

This chain connects TRBV27 to TRBJ1-1, with 7 nucleotides matching TRBD1. CDR3 length equals 14 residues. The V gene end was trimmed by 5 bases and the J gene end by 4 bases; junction bases not matched to a gene: 7. In germline, CDR1 is MNHEY, CDR2 SMNVEV (reference sequence). Here the CDR3 DNA reads TGTGCCAGCAGTCCATTTCAGGGGGGCACTGAAGCTTTCTTT. Translating it yields CASSPFQGGTEAFF.

The chain employs TRBV28 and TRBJ2-3, with 9 bases identical to TRBD2. Trimming cost V 6 bases and J 2 bases; bases outside gene matches: 12. The CDR3 contains 17 residues. Germline loops: CDR1 MDHEN, CDR2 SYDVKM. The CDR3 loop is CASSPGLAGPYTDTQYF. DNA for the CDR3: TGTGCCAGCAGCCCCGGGCTAGCGGGGCCCTACACAGATACGCAGTATTTT.

V and J are TRBV5-6 and TRBJ1-4, with D possibly matching TRBD1 (5 bases). V gave up 0 bases and J gave up 4 bases, with 13 bases separating them. This CDR3 region has 16 residues. In germline, CDR1 is SGHDT, CDR2 YYEEEE. The CDR3 region is CASSLALWGFNEKLFF. DNA of the CDR3: TGTGCCAGCAGCTTGGCGCTTTGGGGGTTTAATGAAAAACTGTTTTTT. Full variable domain (outside the CDR3, taken from reference TRBV5-6 and TRBJ1-4): DAGVTQSPTHLIKTRGQQVTLRCSPKSGHDTVSWYQQALGQGPQFIFQYYEEEERQRGNFPDRFSGHQFPNYSSELNVNALLLGDSALYLCASSLALWGFNEKLFFGSGTQLSVL.

This rearrangement joins TRBV10-3 to TRBJ1-2; 12 nucleotides agree with TRBD1. Germline-derived CDR1 and CDR2 are ENHRY and SYGVKD. The CDR3 loop spans 14 amino acids. Trimming took 4 bases from V and 7 from J; bases not matched to a gene: 4. CDR3 protein: CAISGDRGPFGYTF. The CDR3 nucleotides read TGTGCCATCAGTGGGGACAGGGGGCCTTTTGGCTACACCTTC.

As for this clone: Compared with germline, one end of the junction differs, possibly owing to a read error. The genes are TRBV11-2 and TRBJ2-7; D might be TRBD1 (7 bases). CDR1 is SGHAT, CDR2 FQNNGV, per germline. The length of the CDR3 is 15 residues. CDR3: CASSLDREVSYEQYF. The CDR3 nucleotides read TGTGCCAGCAGCCTAGACAGGGAGGTTTCCTACGAGCAGTACTTC.

This clone was recorded only once. V usage is TRBV4-3 and J usage is TRBJ2-7; perhaps TRBD2 as D (6 bases). V was cut by 4 bases and J by 7 bases, with 14 bases left in between. Germline V lookup: CDR1 LGHNA, CDR2 YSLEER. There are 13 residues in the CDR3. The CDR3 loop reads CASSPGLKEEQYF. CDR3 nucleotides: TGCGCCAGCAGCCCGGGACTCAAGGAGGAGCAGTACTTC.